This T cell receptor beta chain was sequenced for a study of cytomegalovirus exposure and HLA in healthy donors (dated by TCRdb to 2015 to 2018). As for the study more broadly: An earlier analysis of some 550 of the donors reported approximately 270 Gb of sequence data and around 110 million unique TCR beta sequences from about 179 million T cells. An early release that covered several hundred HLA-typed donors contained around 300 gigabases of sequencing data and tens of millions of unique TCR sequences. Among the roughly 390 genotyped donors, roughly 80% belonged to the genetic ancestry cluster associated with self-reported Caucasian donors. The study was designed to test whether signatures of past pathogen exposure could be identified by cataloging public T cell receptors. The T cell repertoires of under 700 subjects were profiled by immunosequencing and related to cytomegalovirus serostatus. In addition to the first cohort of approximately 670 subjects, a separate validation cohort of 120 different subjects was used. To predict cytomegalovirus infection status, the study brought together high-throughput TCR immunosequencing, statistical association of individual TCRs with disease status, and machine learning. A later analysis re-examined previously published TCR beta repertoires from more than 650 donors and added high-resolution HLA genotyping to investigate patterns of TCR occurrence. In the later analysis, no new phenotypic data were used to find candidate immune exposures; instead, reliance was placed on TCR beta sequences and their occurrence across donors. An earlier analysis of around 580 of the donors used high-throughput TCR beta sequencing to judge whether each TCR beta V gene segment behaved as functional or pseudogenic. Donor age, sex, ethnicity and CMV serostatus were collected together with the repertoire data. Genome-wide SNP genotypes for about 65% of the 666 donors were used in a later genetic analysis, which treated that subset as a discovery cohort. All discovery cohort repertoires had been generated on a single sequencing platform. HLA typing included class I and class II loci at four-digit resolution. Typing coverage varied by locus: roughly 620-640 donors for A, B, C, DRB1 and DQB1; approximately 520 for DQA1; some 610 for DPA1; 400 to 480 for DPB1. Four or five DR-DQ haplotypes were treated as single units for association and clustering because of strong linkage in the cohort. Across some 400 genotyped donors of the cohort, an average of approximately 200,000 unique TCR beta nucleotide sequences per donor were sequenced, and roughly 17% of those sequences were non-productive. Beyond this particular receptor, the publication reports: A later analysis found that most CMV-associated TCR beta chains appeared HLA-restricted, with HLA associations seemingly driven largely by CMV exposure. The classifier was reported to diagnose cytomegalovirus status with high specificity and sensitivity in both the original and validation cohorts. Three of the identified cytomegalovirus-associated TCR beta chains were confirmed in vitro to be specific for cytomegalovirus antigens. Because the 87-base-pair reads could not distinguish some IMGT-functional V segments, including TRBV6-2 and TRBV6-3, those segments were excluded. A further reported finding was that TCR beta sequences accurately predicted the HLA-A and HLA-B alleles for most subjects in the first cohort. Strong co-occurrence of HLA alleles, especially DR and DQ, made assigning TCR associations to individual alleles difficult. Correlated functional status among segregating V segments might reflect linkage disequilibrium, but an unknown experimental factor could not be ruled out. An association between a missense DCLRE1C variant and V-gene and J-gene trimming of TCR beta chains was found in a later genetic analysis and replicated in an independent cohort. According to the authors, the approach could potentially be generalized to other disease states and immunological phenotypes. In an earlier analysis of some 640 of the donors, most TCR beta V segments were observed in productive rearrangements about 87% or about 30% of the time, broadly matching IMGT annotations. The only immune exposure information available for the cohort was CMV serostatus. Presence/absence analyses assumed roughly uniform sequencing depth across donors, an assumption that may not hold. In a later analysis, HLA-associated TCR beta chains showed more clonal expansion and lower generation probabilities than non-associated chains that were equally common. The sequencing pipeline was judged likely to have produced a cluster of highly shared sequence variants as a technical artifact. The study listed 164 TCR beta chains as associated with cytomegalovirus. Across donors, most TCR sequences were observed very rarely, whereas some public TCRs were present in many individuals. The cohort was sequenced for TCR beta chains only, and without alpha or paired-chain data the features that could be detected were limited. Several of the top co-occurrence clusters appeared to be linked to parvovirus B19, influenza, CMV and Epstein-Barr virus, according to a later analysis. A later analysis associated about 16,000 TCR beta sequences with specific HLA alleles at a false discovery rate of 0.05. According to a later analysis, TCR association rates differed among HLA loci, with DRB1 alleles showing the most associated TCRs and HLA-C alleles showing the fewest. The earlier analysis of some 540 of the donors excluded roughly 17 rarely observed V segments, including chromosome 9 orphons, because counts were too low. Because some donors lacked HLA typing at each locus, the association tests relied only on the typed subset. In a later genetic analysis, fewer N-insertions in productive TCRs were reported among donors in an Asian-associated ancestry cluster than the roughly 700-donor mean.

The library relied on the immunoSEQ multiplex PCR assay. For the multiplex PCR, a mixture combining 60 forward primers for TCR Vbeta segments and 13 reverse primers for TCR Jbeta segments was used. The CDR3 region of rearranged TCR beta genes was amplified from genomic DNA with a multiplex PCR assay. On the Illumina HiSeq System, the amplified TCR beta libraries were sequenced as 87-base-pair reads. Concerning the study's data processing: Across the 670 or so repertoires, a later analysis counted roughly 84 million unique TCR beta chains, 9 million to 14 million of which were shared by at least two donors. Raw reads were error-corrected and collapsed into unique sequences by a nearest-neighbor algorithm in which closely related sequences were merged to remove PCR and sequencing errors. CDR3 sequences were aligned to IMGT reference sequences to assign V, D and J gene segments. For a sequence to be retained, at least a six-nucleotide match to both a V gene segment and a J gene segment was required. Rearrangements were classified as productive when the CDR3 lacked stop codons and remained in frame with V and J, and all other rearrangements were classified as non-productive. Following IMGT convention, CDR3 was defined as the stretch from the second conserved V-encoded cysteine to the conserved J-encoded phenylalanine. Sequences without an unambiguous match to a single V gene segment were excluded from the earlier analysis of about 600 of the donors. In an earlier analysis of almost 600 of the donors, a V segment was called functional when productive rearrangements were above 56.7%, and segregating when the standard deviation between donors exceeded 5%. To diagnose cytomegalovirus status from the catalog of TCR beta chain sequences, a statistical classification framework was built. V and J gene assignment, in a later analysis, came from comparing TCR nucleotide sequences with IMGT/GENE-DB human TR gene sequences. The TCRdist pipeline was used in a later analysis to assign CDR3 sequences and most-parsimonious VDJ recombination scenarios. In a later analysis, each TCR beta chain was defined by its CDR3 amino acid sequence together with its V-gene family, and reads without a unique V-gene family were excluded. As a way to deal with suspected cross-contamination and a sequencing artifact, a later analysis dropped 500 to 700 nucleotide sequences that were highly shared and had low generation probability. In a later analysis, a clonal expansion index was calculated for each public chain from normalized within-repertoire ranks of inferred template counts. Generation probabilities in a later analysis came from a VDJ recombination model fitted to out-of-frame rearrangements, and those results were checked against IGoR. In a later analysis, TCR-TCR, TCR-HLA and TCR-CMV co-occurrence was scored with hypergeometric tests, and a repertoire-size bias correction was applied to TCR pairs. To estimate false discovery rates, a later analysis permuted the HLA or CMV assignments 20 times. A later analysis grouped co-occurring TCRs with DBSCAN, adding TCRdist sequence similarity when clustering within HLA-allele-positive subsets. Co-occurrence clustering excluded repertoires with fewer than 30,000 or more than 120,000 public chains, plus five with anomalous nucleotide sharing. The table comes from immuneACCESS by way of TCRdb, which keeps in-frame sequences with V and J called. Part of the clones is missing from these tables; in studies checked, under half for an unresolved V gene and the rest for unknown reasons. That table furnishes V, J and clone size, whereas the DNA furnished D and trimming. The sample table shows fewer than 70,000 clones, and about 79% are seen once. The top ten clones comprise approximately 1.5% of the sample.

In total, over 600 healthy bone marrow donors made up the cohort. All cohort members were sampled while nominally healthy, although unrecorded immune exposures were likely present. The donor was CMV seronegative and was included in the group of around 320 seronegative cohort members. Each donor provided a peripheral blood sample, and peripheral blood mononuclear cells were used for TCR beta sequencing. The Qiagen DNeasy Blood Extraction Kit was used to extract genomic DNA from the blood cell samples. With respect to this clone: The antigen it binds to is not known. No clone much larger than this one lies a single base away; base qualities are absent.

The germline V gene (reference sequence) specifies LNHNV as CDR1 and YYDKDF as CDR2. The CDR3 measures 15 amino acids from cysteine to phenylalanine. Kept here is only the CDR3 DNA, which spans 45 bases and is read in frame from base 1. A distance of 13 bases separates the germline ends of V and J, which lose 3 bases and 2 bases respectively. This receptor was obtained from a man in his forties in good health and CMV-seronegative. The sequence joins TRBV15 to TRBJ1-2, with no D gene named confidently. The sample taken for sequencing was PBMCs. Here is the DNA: TGTGCCACCAGCAGCATAGATTATCTAAACTATGGCTACACCTTC. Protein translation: CATSSIDYLNYGYTF. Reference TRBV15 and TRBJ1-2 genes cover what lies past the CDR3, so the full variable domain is DAMVIQNPRYQVTQFGKPVTLSCSQTLNHNVMYWYQQKSSQAPKLLFHYYDKDFNNEADTPDNFQSRRPNTSFCFLDIRSPGLGDTAMYLCATSSIDYLNYGYTFGSGTRLTVV.